Each of the 8 T cell receptor beta chains below was sequenced from the same sample in a study of T cells in Graves' hyperthyroidism and ophthalmopathy. Template material for amplifying TCR beta CDR3 regions consisted of RNA transcripts. The HTBI primer set served for first-round RT-PCR of the TCR CDR3. TCRdb itself ran the multiplex PCR reads through MiXCR, one entry per CDR3 protein. The sample lists about 100,000 distinct CDR3 sequences; about a sixth were seen once. Sequencing was carried out using blood. The source is a woman aged 45 to 65 with Graves' hyperthyroidism.

This clonotype appeared a few times. A much larger clone sits a single nucleotide away, making a read error possible. The chain carries TRBV29-1 and TRBJ2-1, with 8 bases aligning to TRBD2. The CDR3 length is 15 residues. Germline values: CDR1 SQVTM, CDR2 ANQGSEA. V dropped 5 bases and J dropped 5; count of bases not matched to a gene: 11. CDR3 sequence reads: CSVSGAGGLDNEQFF. CDR3 bases: TGCAGCGTTTCAGGGGCGGGAGGTTTGGACAATGAGCAGTTCTTC.

The table lists this clonotype with many counts. The chain joins TRBV12-3 or TRBV12-4 to TRBJ2-1; TRBD1 matches at 8 bases. Unmatched junction bases numbered 4, after V lost 4 bases and J lost 2 bases. The CDR3 has 15 amino acids. The CDR3 reads CASSWTGMAYNEQFF. Written as DNA, the CDR3 is TGTGCCAGCAGTTGGACAGGGATGGCCTACAATGAGCAGTTCTTC.

This clonotype showed up many times. The chain couples TRBV12-3 or TRBV12-4 to TRBJ2-2; D ambiguous. The ends were cut back, 2 bases at V and 8 bases at J, with 15 bases in the middle. The CDR3 runs to 15 residues. For the CDR3, the DNA is TGTGCCAGCAGTTTAAGTATGGGTATGAGGGGGGAGCTGTTTTTT. Translated: CASSLSMGMRGELFF.

A remark on this clonotype: This may come from a read error, since a much larger clone is one base off. The rearrangement joins TRBV5-1 to TRBJ2-1; D may be TRBD1 (6 bases). CDR1 and CDR2 from the germline V gene are SGHRS and YFSETQ. The CDR3 is 13 residues long. The CDR3 sequence is CANSFRQGNEQFF. The CDR3 nucleotides read TGCGCCAACAGCTTCAGGCAGGGGAATGAGCAGTTCTTC.

The V and J genes are TRBV28 and TRBJ2-7; D may be TRBD1 (5 bases). CDR1 is MDHEN, CDR2 SYDVKM, per germline. This CDR3 has 13 residues. V lost 3 bases and J lost 6, with 12 bases in between. In DNA form, the CDR3 reads TGTGCCAGCAGTTTCGGCAGGGTGGGCGAGCAGTACTTC. This translates into CASSFGRVGEQYF.

This clonotype appeared once. This CDR3 is CSARDGGTASTDTQYF. The CDR3 nucleotides read TGCAGTGCTAGAGATGGCGGGACGGCAAGCACAGATACGCAGTATTTT. The rearrangement uses TRBV20-1 and TRBJ2-3, with a weak D call TRBD2 (6 bases). The V gene's germline CDR1 is DFQATT and CDR2 SNEGSKA (reference sequence). V shed 0 bases and J shed 0 bases, with 13 bases lying between them. The CDR3 has 16 residues.

This clonotype was detected ten times or more. The rearrangement links TRBV20-1 to TRBJ2-2; D uncertain. V lost 0 bases, J lost 4 bases, and 12 bases lay in between. Germline V gene sequence: CDR1 DFQATT, CDR2 SNEGSKA (reference sequence). The CDR3 runs to 15 residues. Here the CDR3 DNA reads TGCAGTGCTAGAGATTTGCAGTCAAGCACCGGGGAGCTGTTTTTT. Translating gives CSARDLQSSTGELFF.

This clonotype was found many times. The genes are TRBV27 and TRBJ1-6; perhaps TRBD1 as D (6 bases). The CDR3 totals 15 residues. The germline V and J ends were trimmed by 7 bases and 4 bases, with 14 bases remaining between them. CDR1 and CDR2 from the germline V gene are MNHEY and SMNVEV (reference sequence). CDR3 sequence (DNA): TGTGCCAGCACCTCTTGGACAGATTATAATTCACCCCTCCACTTT. Its translation is CASTSWTDYNSPLHF.